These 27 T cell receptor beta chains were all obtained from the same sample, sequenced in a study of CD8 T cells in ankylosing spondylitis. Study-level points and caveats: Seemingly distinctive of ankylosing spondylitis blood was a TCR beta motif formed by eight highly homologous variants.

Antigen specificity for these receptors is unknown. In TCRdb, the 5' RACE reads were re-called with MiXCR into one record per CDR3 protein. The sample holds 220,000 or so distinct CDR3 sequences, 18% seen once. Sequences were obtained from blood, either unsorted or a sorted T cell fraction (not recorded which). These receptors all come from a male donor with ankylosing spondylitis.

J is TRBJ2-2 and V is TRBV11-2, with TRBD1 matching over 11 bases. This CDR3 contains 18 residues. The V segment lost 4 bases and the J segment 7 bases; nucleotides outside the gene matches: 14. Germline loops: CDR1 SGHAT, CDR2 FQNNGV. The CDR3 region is CASSYLKGQGVRGGELFF. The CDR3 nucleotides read TGTGCCAGCAGCTATCTTAAGGGACAGGGGGTACGTGGCGGGGAGCTGTTTTTT.

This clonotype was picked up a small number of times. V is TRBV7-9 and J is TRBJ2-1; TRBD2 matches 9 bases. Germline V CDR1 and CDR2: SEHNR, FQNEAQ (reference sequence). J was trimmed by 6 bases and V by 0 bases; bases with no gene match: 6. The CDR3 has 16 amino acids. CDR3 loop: CASSLASSGRSNEQFF. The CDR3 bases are TGTGCCAGCAGCTTAGCCAGTAGCGGGAGAAGCAATGAGCAGTTCTTC. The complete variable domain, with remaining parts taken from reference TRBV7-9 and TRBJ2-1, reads DTGVSQNPRHKITKRGQNVTFRCDPISEHNRLYWYRQTLGQGPEFLTYFQNEAQLEKSRLLSDRFSAERPKGSFSTLEIQRTEQGDSAMYLCASSLASSGRSNEQFFGPGTRLTVL.

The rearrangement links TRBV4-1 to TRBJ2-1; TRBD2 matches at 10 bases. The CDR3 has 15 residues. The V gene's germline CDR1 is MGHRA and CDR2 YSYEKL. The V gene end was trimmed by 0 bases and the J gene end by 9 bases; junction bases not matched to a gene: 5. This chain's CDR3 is CASSQETGLAAEQFF. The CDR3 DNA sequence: TGCGCCAGCAGCCAAGAGACCGGACTAGCGGCTGAGCAGTTCTTC.

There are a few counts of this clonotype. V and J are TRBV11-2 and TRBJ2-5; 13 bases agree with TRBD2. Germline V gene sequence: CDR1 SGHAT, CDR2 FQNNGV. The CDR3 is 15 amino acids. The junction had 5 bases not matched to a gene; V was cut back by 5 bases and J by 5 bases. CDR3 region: CASSPGLAGVETQYF. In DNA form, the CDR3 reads TGTGCCAGCAGCCCAGGACTAGCGGGAGTTGAGACCCAGTACTTC.

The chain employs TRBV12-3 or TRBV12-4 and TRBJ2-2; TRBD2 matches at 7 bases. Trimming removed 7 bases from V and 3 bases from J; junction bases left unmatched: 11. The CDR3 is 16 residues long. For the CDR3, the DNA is TGTGCCAGCACCTTAACGGACCTAGCGGACACCGGGGAGCTGTTTTTT. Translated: CASTLTDLADTGELFF.

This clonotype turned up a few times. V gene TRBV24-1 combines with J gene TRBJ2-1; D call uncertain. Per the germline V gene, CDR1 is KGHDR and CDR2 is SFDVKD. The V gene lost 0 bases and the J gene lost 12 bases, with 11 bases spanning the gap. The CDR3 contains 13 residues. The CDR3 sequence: CATSDLTGPGQFF. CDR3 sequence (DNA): TGTGCCACCAGTGATTTGACCGGTCCTGGGCAGTTCTTC.

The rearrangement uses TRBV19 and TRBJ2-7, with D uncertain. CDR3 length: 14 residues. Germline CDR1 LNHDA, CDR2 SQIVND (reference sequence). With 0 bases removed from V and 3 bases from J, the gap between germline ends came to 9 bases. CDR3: CASSIDLGGYEQYF. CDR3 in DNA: TGTGCCAGTAGTATAGATCTGGGCGGCTACGAGCAGTACTTC.

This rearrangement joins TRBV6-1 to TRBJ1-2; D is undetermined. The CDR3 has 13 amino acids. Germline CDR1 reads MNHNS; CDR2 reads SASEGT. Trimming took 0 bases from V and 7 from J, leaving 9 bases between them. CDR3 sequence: CASSEAGRSGYTF. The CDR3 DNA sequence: TGTGCCAGCAGTGAAGCTGGACGTAGTGGCTACACCTTC.

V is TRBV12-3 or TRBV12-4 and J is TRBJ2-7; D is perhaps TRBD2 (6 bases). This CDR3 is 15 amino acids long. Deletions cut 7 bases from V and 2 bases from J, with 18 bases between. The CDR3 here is CASNSNGGSPYEQYF. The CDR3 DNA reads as TGTGCCAGCAACAGCAATGGGGGGTCCCCCTACGAGCAGTACTTC.

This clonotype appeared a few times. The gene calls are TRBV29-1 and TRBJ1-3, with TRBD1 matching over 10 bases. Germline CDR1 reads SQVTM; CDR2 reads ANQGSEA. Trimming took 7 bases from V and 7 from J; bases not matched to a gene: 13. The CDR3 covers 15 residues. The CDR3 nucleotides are TGCAGCGCCGATTCGGGACAGGGGAACTTTAACACCATATATTTT. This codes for CSADSGQGNFNTIYF.

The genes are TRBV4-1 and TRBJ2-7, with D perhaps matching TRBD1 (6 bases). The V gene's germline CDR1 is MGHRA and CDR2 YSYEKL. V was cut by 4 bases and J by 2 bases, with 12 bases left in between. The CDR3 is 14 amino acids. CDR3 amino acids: CASSPRDNAYEQYF. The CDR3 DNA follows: TGCGCCAGCAGCCCCCGGGACAACGCCTACGAGCAGTACTTC.

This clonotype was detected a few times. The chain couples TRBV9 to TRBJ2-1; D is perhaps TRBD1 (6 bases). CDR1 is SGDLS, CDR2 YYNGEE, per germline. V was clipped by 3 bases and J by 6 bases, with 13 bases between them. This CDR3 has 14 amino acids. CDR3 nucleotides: TGTGCCAGCAGCGCTCAGGGGTTAAGCAATGAGCAGTTCTTC. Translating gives CASSAQGLSNEQFF.

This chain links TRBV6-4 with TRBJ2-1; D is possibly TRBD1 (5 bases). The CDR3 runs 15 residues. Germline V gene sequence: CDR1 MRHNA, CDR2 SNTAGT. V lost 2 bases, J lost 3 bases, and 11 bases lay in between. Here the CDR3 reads CASSDKAGHYNEQFF. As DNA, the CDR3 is TGTGCCAGCAGTGACAAGGCAGGGCACTACAATGAGCAGTTCTTC.

For the CDR3, the DNA is TGCGCCAGCAGCTTGGAATCCCTAGCGAGGAATGAGCAGTTCTTC. It specifies CASSLESLARNEQFF. The V gene is TRBV5-1, the J gene TRBJ2-1; D might be TRBD2 (6 bases). Germline loops: CDR1 SGHRS, CDR2 YFSETQ. The CDR3 loop spans 15 amino acids. V lost 0 bases, J lost 7 bases, and 14 bases lay in between.

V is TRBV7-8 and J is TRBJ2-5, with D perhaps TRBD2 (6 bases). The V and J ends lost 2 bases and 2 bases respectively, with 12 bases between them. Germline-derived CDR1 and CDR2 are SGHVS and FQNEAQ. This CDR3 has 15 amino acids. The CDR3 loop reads CASSLMEGRQETQYF. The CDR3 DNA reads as TGTGCCAGCAGCTTAATGGAGGGAAGGCAAGAGACCCAGTACTTC.

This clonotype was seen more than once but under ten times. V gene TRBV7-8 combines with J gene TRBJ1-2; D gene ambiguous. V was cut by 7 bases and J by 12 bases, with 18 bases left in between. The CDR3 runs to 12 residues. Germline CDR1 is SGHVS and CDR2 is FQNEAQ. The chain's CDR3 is CASNQYRGEHTF. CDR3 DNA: TGTGCCAGCAACCAATACCGAGGCGAGCACACCTTC.

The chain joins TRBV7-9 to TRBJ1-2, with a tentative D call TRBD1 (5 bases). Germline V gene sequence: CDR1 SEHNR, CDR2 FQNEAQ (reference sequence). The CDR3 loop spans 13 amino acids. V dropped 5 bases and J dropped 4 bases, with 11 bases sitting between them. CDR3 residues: CASSARGGYGYTF. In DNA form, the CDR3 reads TGTGCCAGCAGCGCTCGGGGGGGCTATGGCTACACCTTC.

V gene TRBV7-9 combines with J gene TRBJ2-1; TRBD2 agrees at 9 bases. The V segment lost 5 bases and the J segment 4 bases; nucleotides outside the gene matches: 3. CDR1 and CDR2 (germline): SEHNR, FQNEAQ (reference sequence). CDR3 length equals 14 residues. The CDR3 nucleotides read TGTGCCAGCAGCGAGACTAGCGGATACAATGAGCAGTTCTTC. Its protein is CASSETSGYNEQFF.

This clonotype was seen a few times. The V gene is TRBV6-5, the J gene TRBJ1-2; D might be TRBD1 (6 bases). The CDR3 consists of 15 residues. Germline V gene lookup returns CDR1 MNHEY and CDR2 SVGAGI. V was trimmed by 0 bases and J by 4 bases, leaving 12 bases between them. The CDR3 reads CASSYSPQGSYGYTF. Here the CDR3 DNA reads TGTGCCAGCAGTTACTCGCCACAGGGCAGCTATGGCTACACCTTC.

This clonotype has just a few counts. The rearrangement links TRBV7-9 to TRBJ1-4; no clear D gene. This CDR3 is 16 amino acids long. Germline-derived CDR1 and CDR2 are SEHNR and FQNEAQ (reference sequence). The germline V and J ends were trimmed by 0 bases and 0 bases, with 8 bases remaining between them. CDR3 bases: TGTGCCAGCAGCTTAGCAACGACGGCAACTAATGAAAAACTGTTTTTT. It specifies CASSLATTATNEKLFF.

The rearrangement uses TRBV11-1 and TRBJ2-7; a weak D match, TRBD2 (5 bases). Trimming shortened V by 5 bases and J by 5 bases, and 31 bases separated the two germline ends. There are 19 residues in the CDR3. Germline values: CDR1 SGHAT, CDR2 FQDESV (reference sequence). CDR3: CASSTGRDRPTERVHEQYF. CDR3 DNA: TGTGCCAGCAGCACCGGACGGGATAGACCGACGGAAAGGGTACACGAGCAGTACTTC.

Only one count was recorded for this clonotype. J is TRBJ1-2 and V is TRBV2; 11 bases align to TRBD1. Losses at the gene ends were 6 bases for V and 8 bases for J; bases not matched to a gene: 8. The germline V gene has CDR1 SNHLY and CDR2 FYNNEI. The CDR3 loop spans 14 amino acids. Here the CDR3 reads CASRTGQGAQGYTF. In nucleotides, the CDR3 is TGTGCCAGCAGAACCGGACAGGGGGCGCAAGGCTACACCTTC.

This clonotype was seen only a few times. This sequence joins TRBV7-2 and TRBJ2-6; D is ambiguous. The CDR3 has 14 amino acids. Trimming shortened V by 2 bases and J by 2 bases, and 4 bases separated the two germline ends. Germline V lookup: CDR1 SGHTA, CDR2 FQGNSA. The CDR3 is CASSLLAGANVLTF. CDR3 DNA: TGTGCCAGCAGCTTACTGGCTGGGGCCAACGTCCTGACTTTC.

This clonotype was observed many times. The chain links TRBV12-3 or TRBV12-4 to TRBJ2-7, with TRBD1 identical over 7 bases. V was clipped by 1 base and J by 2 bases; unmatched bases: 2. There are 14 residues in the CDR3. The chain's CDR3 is CASSLEQGAYEQYF. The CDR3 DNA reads TGTGCCAGCAGTTTAGAGCAGGGGGCCTACGAGCAGTACTTC.

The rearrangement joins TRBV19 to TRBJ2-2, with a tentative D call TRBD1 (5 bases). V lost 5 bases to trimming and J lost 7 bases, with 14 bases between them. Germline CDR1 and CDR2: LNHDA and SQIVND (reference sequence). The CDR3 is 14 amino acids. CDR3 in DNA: TGTGCCAGTAGTTGGGCCAGGGATCACGGGGAGCTGTTTTTT. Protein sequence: CASSWARDHGELFF. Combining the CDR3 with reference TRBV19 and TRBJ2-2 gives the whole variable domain DGGITQSPKYLFRKEGQNVTLSCEQNLNHDAMYWYRQDPGQGLRLIYYSQIVNDFQKGDIAEGYSVSREKKESFPLTVTSAQKNPTAFYLCASSWARDHGELFFGEGSRLTVL.

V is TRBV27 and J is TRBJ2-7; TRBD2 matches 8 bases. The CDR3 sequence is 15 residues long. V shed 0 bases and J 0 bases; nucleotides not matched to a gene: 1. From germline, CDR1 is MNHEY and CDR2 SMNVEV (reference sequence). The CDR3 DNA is TGTGCCAGCAGTTTATCTAGCGGGGTCTCCTACGAGCAGTACTTC. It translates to CASSLSSGVSYEQYF.

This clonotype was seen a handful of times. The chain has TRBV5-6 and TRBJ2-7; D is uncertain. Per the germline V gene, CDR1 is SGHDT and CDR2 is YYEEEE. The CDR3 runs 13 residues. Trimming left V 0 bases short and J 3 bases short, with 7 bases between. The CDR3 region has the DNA TGTGCCAGCAGCTTGGCACGGAGCTACGAGCAGTACTTC. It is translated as CASSLARSYEQYF.